The clone carrying this TCR beta chain was picked up a small number of times. Germline V gene data show CDR1 as SGHVS and CDR2 as FNYEAQ. The V end was cut by 5 bases, the J end by 6 bases, with 14 bases between. This CDR3 spans 13 amino acids. This specimen comes from a study of T cells in Graves' hyperthyroidism and ophthalmopathy. Authors of the study amplified TCR beta CDR3 regions from RNA transcripts. The HTBI primer set drove a first-round RT-PCR of the TCR CDR3. In TCRdb, the multiplex PCR reads were re-called with MiXCR into one record per CDR3 protein. Of hundreds of thousands of distinct CDR3 sequences in the sample, 38% are singletons; the top ten hold 7.5% to 9.5%.

The receptor's source is a man between 18 and 29 years old with Graves' hyperthyroidism. The specimen was blood. The V gene is TRBV7-6, the J gene TRBJ2-7; possibly TRBD2 for D (6 bases). Here the CDR3 DNA reads TGTGCCAGCAGCCCCCGGGGGATTGGCGAGCAGTACTTC. Protein: CASSPRGIGEQYF.